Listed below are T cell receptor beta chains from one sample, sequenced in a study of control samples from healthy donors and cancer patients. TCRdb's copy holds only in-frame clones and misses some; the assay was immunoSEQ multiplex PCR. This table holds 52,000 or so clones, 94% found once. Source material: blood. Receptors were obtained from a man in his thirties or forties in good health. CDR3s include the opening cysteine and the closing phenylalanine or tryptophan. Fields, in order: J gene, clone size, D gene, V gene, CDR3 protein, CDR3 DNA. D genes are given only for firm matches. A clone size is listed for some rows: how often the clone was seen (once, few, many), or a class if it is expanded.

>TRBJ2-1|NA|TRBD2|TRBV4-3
CASSPGTSGGASNEQFF
TGCGCCAGCAGCCCAGGGACTAGCGGGGGGGCCTCTAATGAGCAGTTCTTC
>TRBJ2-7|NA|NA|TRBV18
CASSPPEGALTYEQYF
TGTGCCAGCTCACCACCGGAAGGGGCGCTGACCTACGAGCAGTACTTC
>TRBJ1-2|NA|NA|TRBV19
CASRQVGYTF
TGTGCCAGTCGACAAGTCGGCTACACCTTC
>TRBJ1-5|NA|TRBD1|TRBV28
CASPPDRGLFFSNQPQHF
TGTGCCAGCCCCCCAGACAGGGGGCTTTTTTTTTCCAATCAGCCCCAGCATTTT
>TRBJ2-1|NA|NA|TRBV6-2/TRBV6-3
CASSYSGSPFF
TGTGCCAGCAGTTACTCGGGATCTCCGTTCTTC
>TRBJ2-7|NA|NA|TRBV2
CASSRDRSSYEQYF
TGTGCCAGCAGCCGGGACCGGTCCTCCTACGAGCAGTACTTC
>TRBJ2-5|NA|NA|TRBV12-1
CASSSIAGVQETQYF
TGTGCCAGCAGCTCCATAGCGGGCGTACAAGAGACCCAGTACTTC
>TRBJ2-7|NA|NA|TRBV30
CACQSSSYEQYF
TGTGCCTGCCAGAGTAGCTCCTACGAGCAGTACTTC
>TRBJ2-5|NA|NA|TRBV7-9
CASSLGSLDQETQYF
TGTGCCAGCAGCTTAGGCAGCTTAGATCAAGAGACCCAGTACTTC
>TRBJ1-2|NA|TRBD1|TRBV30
CAWSPMWDSGNYGYTF
TGTGCCTGGAGTCCCATGTGGGACAGCGGTAACTATGGCTACACCTTC
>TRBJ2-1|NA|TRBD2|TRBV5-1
CASSLRLAGGTSYNEQFF
TGCGCCAGCAGTTTAAGACTAGCGGGAGGGACGTCCTACAATGAGCAGTTCTTC
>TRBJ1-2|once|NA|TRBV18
CASSPGGRNYGYTF
TGTGCCAGCTCACCCGGCGGCAGGAACTATGGCTACACCTTC
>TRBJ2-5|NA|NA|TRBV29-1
CSVSQGVQETQYF
TGCAGCGTGTCACAGGGCGTCCAAGAGACCCAGTACTTC
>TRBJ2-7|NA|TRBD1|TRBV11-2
CASSSPPDRAYEQYF
TGTGCCAGCAGCTCCCCACCGGACAGGGCCTACGAGCAGTACTTC
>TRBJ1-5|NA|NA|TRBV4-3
CASSQDRGQPQHF
TGCGCCAGCAGCCAAGATCGGGGGCAGCCCCAGCATTTT
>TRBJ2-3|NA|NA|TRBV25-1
CASRAQGADTQYF
TGTGCCAGCAGGGCCCAAGGGGCAGATACGCAGTATTTT
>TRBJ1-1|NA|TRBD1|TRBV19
CASSILLGTGTNTEAFF
TGTGCCAGTAGTATATTACTCGGGACAGGAACGAACACTGAAGCTTTCTTT
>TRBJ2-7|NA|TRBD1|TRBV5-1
CASSGGLDGTGHYEQYF
TGCGCCAGCAGCGGGGGCCTGGACGGGACAGGGCACTACGAGCAGTACTTC
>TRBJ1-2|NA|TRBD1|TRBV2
CASSDRQGAVGYTF
TGTGCCAGCAGTGACAGACAGGGGGCCGTTGGCTACACCTTC
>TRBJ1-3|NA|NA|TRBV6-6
CASSYGPINGNTIYF
TGTGCCAGCAGTTACGGGCCCATCAACGGAAACACCATATATTTT
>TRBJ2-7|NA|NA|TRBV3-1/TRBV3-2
CASSQPPVVEQYF
TGTGCCAGCAGCCAGCCCCCGGTGGTCGAGCAGTACTTC
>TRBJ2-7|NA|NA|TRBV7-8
CASSLGQSYYEQYF
TGTGCCAGCAGCTTAGGACAGAGTTACTACGAGCAGTACTTC
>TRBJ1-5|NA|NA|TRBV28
CASSFRFSGNQPQHF
TGTGCCAGCAGTTTCCGCTTTTCGGGCAATCAGCCCCAGCATTTT
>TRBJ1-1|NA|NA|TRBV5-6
CASSLRSGRTEAFF
TGTGCCAGCAGCTTAAGATCTGGGAGGACTGAAGCTTTCTTT
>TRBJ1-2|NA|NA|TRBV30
CAWTSGRTWGYTF
TGTGCCTGGACTTCAGGACGTACGTGGGGCTACACCTTC
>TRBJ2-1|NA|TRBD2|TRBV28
CASQPASGISYNEQFF
TGTGCCAGTCAACCCGCTAGCGGCATCTCCTACAATGAGCAGTTCTTC
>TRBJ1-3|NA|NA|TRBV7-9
CASSFQDNSGNTIYF
TGTGCCAGCAGCTTCCAGGACAACTCTGGAAACACCATATATTTT
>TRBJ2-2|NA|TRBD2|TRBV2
CPSRDAAGGDTGELFF
TGCCCCAGCAGGGACGCGGCGGGGGGGGACACCGGGGAGCTGTTTTTT
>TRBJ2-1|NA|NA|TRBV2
CASSAVGLLNEQFF
TGTGCCAGCAGTGCGGTAGGACTTCTCAATGAGCAGTTCTTC
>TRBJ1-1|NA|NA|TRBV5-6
CASSLTGNTEAFF
TGTGCCAGCAGCTTGACCGGGAACACTGAAGCTTTCTTT
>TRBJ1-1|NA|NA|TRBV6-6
CASSQRKGSLTEAFF
TGTGCCAGCAGTCAGAGAAAGGGGAGTCTCACTGAAGCTTTCTTT
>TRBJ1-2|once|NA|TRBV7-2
CASSPYGNYGYTF
TGTGCCAGCAGTCCCTACGGGAACTATGGCTACACCTTC
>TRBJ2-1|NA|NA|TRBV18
CASSPNSGYVPDEQFF
TGTGCCAGCTCACCAAATAGCGGCTATGTTCCGGATGAGCAGTTCTTC
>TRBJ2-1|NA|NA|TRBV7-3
CASSPPGFHEQFF
TGTGCCAGCAGCCCCCCGGGGTTCCATGAGCAGTTCTTC
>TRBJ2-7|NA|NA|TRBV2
CASTGGRIYEQYF
TGTGCCAGCACCGGGGGGCGAATCTACGAGCAGTACTTC
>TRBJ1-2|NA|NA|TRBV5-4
CASSPKGTGLEGYTF
TGTGCCAGCAGCCCAAAAGGCACAGGGCTGGAAGGCTACACCTTC
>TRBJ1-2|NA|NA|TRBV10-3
CAISENDSGYGYTF
TGTGCCATCTCGGAAAACGACAGTGGGTATGGCTACACCTTC
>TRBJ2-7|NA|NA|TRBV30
CAQQLYYEQYF
TGTGCCCAACAGCTCTACTACGAGCAGTACTTC
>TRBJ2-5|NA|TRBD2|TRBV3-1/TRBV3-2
CASSQGLAGVETQYF
TGTGCCAGCAGCCAAGGACTAGCGGGTGTAGAGACCCAGTACTTC
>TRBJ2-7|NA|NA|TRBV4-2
CASSQYIRDSSYEQYF
TGTGCCAGCAGCCAATACATTCGGGACTCATCCTACGAGCAGTACTTC
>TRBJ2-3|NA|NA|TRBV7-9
CASSSQGRSDTQYF
TGTGCCAGCAGCTCTCAGGGGAGGTCAGATACGCAGTATTTT
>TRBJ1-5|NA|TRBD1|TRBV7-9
CASSRQGNQPQHF
TGTGCCAGCAGCCGACAGGGTAATCAGCCCCAGCATTTT
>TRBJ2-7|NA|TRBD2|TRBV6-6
CASSYTAGTNYEQYF
TGTGCCAGCAGTTACACTGCCGGGACTAACTACGAGCAGTACTTC
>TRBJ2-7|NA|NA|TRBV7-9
CASSPAGEPYEQYF
TGTGCCAGCAGCCCCGCAGGGGAACCCTACGAGCAGTACTTC
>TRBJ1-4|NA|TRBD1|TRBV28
CASSPADREREKLFF
TGTGCCAGCAGCCCAGCGGACAGGGAGAGAGAAAAACTGTTTTTT
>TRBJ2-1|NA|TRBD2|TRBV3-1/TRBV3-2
CASSQVGGRPSYNEQFF
TGTGCCAGCAGCCAAGTCGGCGGGAGGCCCTCCTACAATGAGCAGTTCTTC